Below, 12 T cell receptor beta chains from the same sample are listed, as sequenced in a study of OX40 agonist ivuxolimab in advanced cancers. Sequenced by immunoSEQ multiplex PCR; TCRdb stores in-frame clones only, minus some. The sample shows 70,000 to 85,000 clones, roughly 84% of them seen only once. The sample was CD4+ or CD8+ T cells sorted from blood, taken in a trial of the OX40 agonist ivuxolimab. The receptor set was obtained from an adult with an advanced solid tumor such as melanoma, head and neck, liver or kidney cancer.

The chain links TRBV19 to TRBJ2-6; TRBD1 or TRBD2 may be the D gene (5 bases each). The germline V gene has CDR1 LNHDA and CDR2 SQIVND (reference sequence). The CDR3 contains 17 residues. V was cut by 4 bases and J by 0 bases, with 13 bases left in between. The CDR3 region has the DNA TGTGCCAGTAGTACTTTGGGACGGAGCTCTGGGGCCAACGTCCTGACTTTC. Amino acids: CASSTLGRSSGANVLTF. Using reference TRBV19 and TRBJ2-6 for the parts outside the CDR3, the full variable domain is DGGITQSPKYLFRKEGQNVTLSCEQNLNHDAMYWYRQDPGQGLRLIYYSQIVNDFQKGDIAEGYSVSREKKESFPLTVTSAQKNPTAFYLCASSTLGRSSGANVLTFGAGSRLTVL.

The chain couples TRBV29-1 to TRBJ2-1; 7 bases match TRBD2. Unmatched junction bases numbered 11, after V lost 4 bases and J lost 8 bases. The V gene's germline CDR1 is SQVTM and CDR2 ANQGSEA. This CDR3 contains 14 residues. The CDR3 reads CSVGLSGFSDEQFF. In DNA form, the CDR3 reads TGCAGCGTTGGCCTTAGCGGGTTCAGCGATGAGCAGTTCTTC.

The chain uses TRBV28 and TRBJ1-1; no reliable D call. Germline V gene data show CDR1 as MDHEN and CDR2 as SYDVKM. The CDR3 has 14 amino acids. V dropped 1 base and J dropped 1 base, with 7 bases sitting between them. The CDR3 coding sequence is TGTGCCAGCAGTTTATCGGGGAAGAACACTGAAGCTTTCTTT. This translates into CASSLSGKNTEAFF.

The chain carries TRBV11-1 and TRBJ2-7; 7 bases are shared with TRBD1. The V and J ends lost 5 bases and 6 bases, in that order; junction bases with no gene match: 4. CDR3 length: 12 residues. Looked up from germline, CDR1 is SGHAT and CDR2 is FQDESV (reference sequence). The CDR3 coding sequence is TGTGCCAGCAGCAGGGACAGCCTCGAGCAGTACTTC. Protein: CASSRDSLEQYF.

This chain links TRBV21-1 with TRBJ1-2. TRBV21-1 is annotated as a pseudogene. The CDR3 extends over 13 amino acids. The CDR3 DNA reads TGTGCCAGCACCCGGTCCTACCGGGATGGCTACACCTTC. This gives the protein CASTRSYRDGYTF.

The chain combines TRBV19 with TRBJ2-4, with a weak D call TRBD2 (6 bases). Germline V lookup: CDR1 LNHDA, CDR2 SQIVND (reference sequence). This CDR3 comprises 15 residues. V gave up 3 bases and J gave up 0 bases, with 9 bases separating them. CDR3 nucleotide sequence: TGTGCCAGTAGTATCGCGGGAATAGCCAAAAACATTCAGTACTTC. Its protein product is CASSIAGIAKNIQYF.

The chain links TRBV28 to TRBJ2-7, with D tentatively TRBD2 (7 bases). This CDR3 spans 15 amino acids. Germline V gene sequence: CDR1 MDHEN, CDR2 SYDVKM. Trimming removed 8 bases at V and 0 bases at J, with 17 bases between. The CDR3 loop reads CASSRGGGSSYEQYF. The CDR3 DNA is TGTGCCAGCTCCAGGGGAGGGGGGAGCTCCTACGAGCAGTACTTC.

This clone turned up a few times. This chain's CDR3 is CASSYAVDNEQFF. The DNA of the CDR3 is TGTGCCAGCAGCTACGCAGTAGACAATGAGCAGTTCTTC. J is TRBJ2-1 and V is TRBV11-3, with D uncertain. Trimming pared 4 bases from V and 5 bases from J, leaving 9 bases between. The germline CDR1 and CDR2 sequences are SGHNT and YENEEA. The CDR3 length is 13 residues.

The chain links TRBV28 to TRBJ1-1, with a tentative D call TRBD1 (5 bases). The V and J ends lost 5 bases and 6 bases respectively, with 19 bases between them. The CDR3 is 15 residues long. CDR1 MDHEN and CDR2 SYDVKM come from the germline V gene. This CDR3 reads CASSTSTVLSSEAFF. DNA of the CDR3: TGTGCCAGCAGTACCTCGACAGTTTTATCATCTGAAGCTTTCTTT.

The chain carries TRBV20-1 and TRBJ2-7; D gene uncertain. The V gene's germline CDR1 is DFQATT and CDR2 SNEGSKA (reference sequence). V was trimmed by 4 bases and J by 3 bases, leaving 7 bases between them. The CDR3 runs 11 residues. CDR3 residues: CSATANYEQYF. DNA for the CDR3: TGCAGTGCTACGGCTAACTACGAGCAGTACTTC.

The rearrangement links TRBV4-3 to TRBJ2-6; TRBD1 aligns across 9 bases. The CDR3 is 16 residues long. Trimming at V came to 4 bases and at J to 2 bases, leaving 3 bases not matched to a gene. CDR1 is LGHNA, CDR2 YSLEER, per germline. As DNA, the CDR3 is TGCGCCAGCAGCCGGGACAGGGTAACTGGGGCCAACGTCCTGACTTTC. This encodes CASSRDRVTGANVLTF.

The chain carries TRBV25-1 and TRBJ2-5, with TRBD1 identical over 8 bases. The junction had 4 bases not matched to a gene; V was cut back by 2 bases and J by 2 bases. This CDR3 spans 15 amino acids. Looked up from germline, CDR1 is MGHDK and CDR2 is SYGVNS. CDR3 coding DNA: TGTGCCAGCAGTGAACCGGGACAGGCGCAAGAGACCCAGTACTTC. It codes for CASSEPGQAQETQYF.